Included here is one TCR beta chain sequence, with context. Its cognate antigen has yet to be identified. No clone much larger than this one lies a single base away; base qualities are absent. In the germline V gene, CDR1 corresponds to MNHEY and CDR2 to SVGEGT. A distance of 21 bases separates the germline ends of V and J, which lose 7 bases and 4 bases respectively. Spanning cysteine to phenylalanine, the CDR3 consists of 16 amino acids. CDR3 DNA is the only sequence kept; it has 48 bases, read in frame from the first base. This record comes from a study of T-cell reconstitution after alpha-beta-depleted transplantation in children (dated by TCRdb to 2015 to 2016). The study in broad terms: Using TCR repertoire profiling, the study followed T-cell immune reconstitution in a quantitative way in children after TCRalphabeta/CD19-depleted allogeneic hematopoietic cell transplantation.

The library was made by PCR. TCRdb lists the instrument as Illumina HiSeq 2500. TCR libraries were prepared with molecular barcoding, using unique molecular identifiers to normalize TCRbeta repertoire quantification. TCRdb trimmed the raw reads at Q25, called clones with MiXCR and kept productive beta chains. One record per CDR3 amino acid sequence lists the most common genes and DNA. Across this sample there are roughly 300,000 distinct CDR3 sequences, with 10% seen only once. The ten largest clones take up around 2.3% of the sample. The clonotype was recovered from a human donor who donated a stem cell graft to a child with acute lymphoblastic leukemia. The starting material was PBMCs from the stem cell graft donor, obtained from the stem cell graft. The V and J genes are TRBV6-2 or TRBV6-3 and TRBJ2-3; no confident D gene assignment can be made. The CDR3: CASNLPRPDGADTQYF. The DNA sequence follows: TGTGCCAGCAATTTACCCCGACCAGATGGCGCAGATACGCAGTATTTT.